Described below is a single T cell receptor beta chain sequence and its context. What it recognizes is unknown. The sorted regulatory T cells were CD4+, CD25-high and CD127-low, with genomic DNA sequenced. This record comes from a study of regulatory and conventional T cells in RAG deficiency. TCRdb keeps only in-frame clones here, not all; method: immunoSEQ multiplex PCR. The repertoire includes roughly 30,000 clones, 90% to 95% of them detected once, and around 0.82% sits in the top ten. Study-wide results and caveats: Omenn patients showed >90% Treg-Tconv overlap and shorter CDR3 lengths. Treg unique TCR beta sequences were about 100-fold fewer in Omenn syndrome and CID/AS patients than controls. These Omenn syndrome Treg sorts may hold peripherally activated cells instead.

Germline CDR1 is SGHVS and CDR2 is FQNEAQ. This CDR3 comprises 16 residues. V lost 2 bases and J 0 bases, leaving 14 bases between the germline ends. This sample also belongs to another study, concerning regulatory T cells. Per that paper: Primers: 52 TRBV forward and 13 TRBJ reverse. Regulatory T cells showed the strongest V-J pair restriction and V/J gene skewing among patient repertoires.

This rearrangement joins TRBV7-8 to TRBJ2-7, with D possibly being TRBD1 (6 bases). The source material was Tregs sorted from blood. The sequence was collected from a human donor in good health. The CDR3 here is CASSLPNNRDSYEQYF. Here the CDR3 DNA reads TGTGCCAGCAGCTTACCGAACAACAGGGACTCCTACGAGCAGTACTTC.